This T cell receptor (beta chain) was captured by sequencing in a study of early T cells in non-severe SARS-CoV-2 infection. Study details: Unpaired chains resulted from sequencing bulk RNA of unsorted whole blood.

This clonotype was counted between two and nine times. Germline-derived CDR1 and CDR2 are SGHRS and YFSETQ. V was cut by 7 bases and J by 5 bases, with 12 bases left in between. CDR3 length equals 13 residues. Tagging with unique molecular identifiers was applied to individual cDNA molecules. MiXCR was run by TCRdb on the 5' RACE reads, yielding one entry per CDR3 protein. The sample comprises over 85,000 distinct CDR3 sequences, approximately 15% of which are singletons, and about 1.3% rests with the top ten. Sequencing was performed on whole blood. The chain uses TRBV5-1 and TRBJ2-2, with unresolved D. The TCR comes from an adult who was a healthcare worker with PCR-confirmed SARS-CoV-2 infection or an uninfected control (not recorded which). CDR3 in amino acids: CASAIQETGELFF. Written as DNA, the CDR3 is TGCGCCAGCGCTATCCAGGAAACCGGGGAGCTGTTTTTT.